This TCR beta chain was identified in a study of cytotoxic CD8 clonotypes in ibrutinib-treated CLL. Study at large: The sample average was 255,043 productive templates and roughly 94,000 productive rearrangements.

Of note for this clone: Its specificity is not known.

This CDR3 has 12 residues. Germline trimming cut 4 bases from V and 4 bases from J; bases unmatched to any gene: 1. Germline-derived CDR1 and CDR2 are SGHRS and YFSETQ. Deep sequencing aimed at 1 in 200,000 to 1 in 1 million T cells' resolution. Here immunoSEQ multiplex PCR was the method, and the copy in TCRdb shows in-frame clones only, minus some. The sample records around 160,000 clones, approximately 90% being singletons. Findings of the study overall: Samples were collected at differing times from sustained-remission and progressing patients.

This chain uses TRBV5-1 with TRBJ2-5; TRBD2 agrees at 7 bases. The clonotype was recovered from a human donor with chronic lymphocytic leukemia. Sequenced here: PBMCs, sampled at disease progression, from a patient treated with ibrutinib. CDR3 coding DNA: TGCGCCAGCAGCCGCGGGGGAGAGACCCAGTACTTC. Protein product: CASSRGGETQYF.